Included here is one TCR beta chain sequence, with context. The antigen remains undetermined. Only in-frame clones appear in the TCRdb table, and some are missing; sequencing was by immunoSEQ multiplex PCR. The table lists approximately 160,000 clones, 88% of them singletons. This sample was taken from a study of T cell responses to AZD1222 COVID-19 vaccine. General study findings and limits: Donors were mostly white British, more females; clonal diversity possibly underestimated. Nearly half of spike-specific TCRs reportedly target unmutated variant regions.

Looked up from germline, CDR1 is SGHVS and CDR2 is FQNEAQ. The CDR3 runs 14 residues. V lost 5 bases to trimming and J lost 1 base, with 11 bases between them. Here the sequenced sample was peripheral blood, taken on day 0 of MenACWY control vaccination. The sequence came from an adult in good health. The chain recombines TRBV7-8 with TRBJ1-2; no clear D. The CDR3 nucleotides are TGTGCCAGCAGCCAACATACAGTTAACTATGGCTACACCTTC. Protein: CASSQHTVNYGYTF.